A single sample is the source of the 10 T cell receptor beta chains below, sequenced in a study of T-cell reconstitution after alpha-beta-depleted transplantation in children (dated by TCRdb to the mid-2010s). The library was obtained by PCR. The sequencer listed for this sample is Illumina HiSeq 2500. TCR library preparation used molecular barcoding, with unique molecular identifiers applied to normalize quantification of the TCRbeta repertoire. The public reads were reanalyzed by TCRdb: fastp trimming at Q25, MiXCR alignment, in-frame beta chains only. Entries that share a CDR3 protein sequence are merged under the most common genes and DNA. Across this sample there are about 980,000 distinct CDR3 sequences, with roughly 29% seen only once. Under 30% of the sample belongs to the ten largest clones. The sample's treatment or condition, from its label and the paper: allogeneic hematopoietic cell transplantation with graft depleted of TCRalphabeta T cells and CD19 B cells.

Sequencing was performed on PBMCs, mostly from graft donor cells, taken 360 days after TCRalphabeta/CD19-depleted stem cell transplant. These receptors all stem from a boy in the first two years of life who had a stem cell transplant for SCID, so the T cells may come from the graft donor.

The J gene is TRBJ2-7, the V gene TRBV20-1; TRBD1 or TRBD2 may be the D gene (5 bases each). Germline-derived CDR1 and CDR2 are DFQATT and SNEGSKA (reference sequence). Trimming left V 8 bases short and J 2 bases short, with 16 bases between. This CDR3 is 13 amino acids long. The CDR3 coding sequence is TGCAGTCCTCGGGACGCCGTCACCTACGAGCAGTACTTC. Residues: CSPRDAVTYEQYF.

This clonotype turned up a few times. The chain joins TRBV4-1 to TRBJ2-7; no reliable D call. Trimming left V 0 bases short and J 0 bases short, with 12 bases between. CDR3 length: 16 amino acids. Germline V gene sequence: CDR1 MGHRA, CDR2 YSYEKL. Written as DNA, the CDR3 is TGCGCCAGCAGCCAAGAATCCGGCAACCCCTCCTACGAGCAGTACTTC. Encoded protein: CASSQESGNPSYEQYF.

The chain's CDR3 is CSASPGQGVWQPQHF. CDR3 nucleotides: TGCAGTGCTAGCCCTGGACAGGGGGTTTGGCAGCCCCAGCATTTT. V usage is TRBV20-1 and J usage is TRBJ1-5; 10 bases are shared with TRBD1. The CDR3 has 15 amino acids. From germline, CDR1 is DFQATT and CDR2 SNEGSKA (reference sequence). The ends lost 3 bases at V and 7 bases at J; junction bases unmatched: 9.

The J gene is TRBJ2-5, the V gene TRBV2, with D perhaps matching TRBD1 (6 bases). Trimming shortened V by 1 base and J by 2 bases, and 11 bases separated the two germline ends. The V gene's germline CDR1 is SNHLY and CDR2 FYNNEI. This CDR3 comprises 15 residues. The CDR3 sequence: CASSEGWTAQETQYF. The CDR3 bases are TGTGCCAGCAGTGAAGGGTGGACAGCACAAGAGACCCAGTACTTC.

In this sample, this clonotype turned up a few times. The V gene is TRBV20-1, the J gene TRBJ2-1; no reliable D call. This CDR3 region has 16 residues. Trimming removed 5 bases from V and 6 bases from J, with 23 bases in between. The germline V gene encodes CDR1 DFQATT and CDR2 SNEGSKA (reference sequence). The CDR3 reads CSALSPAWSTGNEQFF. The CDR3 DNA follows: TGCAGTGCTCTAAGCCCGGCCTGGAGTACCGGCAATGAGCAGTTCTTC.

The chain is built from TRBV29-1 and TRBJ2-7, with 10 bases that match TRBD2. The CDR3 length is 15 residues. Germline V gives CDR1 SQVTM, CDR2 ANQGSEA. The junction had 14 bases not matched to a gene; V was cut back by 3 bases and J by 9 bases. Here the CDR3 reads CSVERTSGSLRGQYF. CDR3 in DNA: TGCAGCGTTGAGCGGACTAGCGGCTCCTTACGAGGGCAGTACTTC.

V is TRBV6-1 and J is TRBJ1-1; D gene uncertain. The CDR3 consists of 13 residues. Per germline, CDR1 MNHNS and CDR2 SASEGT. Trimming removed 7 bases from V and 8 bases from J, with 17 bases in between. CDR3 amino acids: CASTPGPVREAFF. The CDR3 DNA is TGTGCCAGCACCCCGGGCCCAGTAAGAGAAGCTTTCTTT.

The J gene is TRBJ2-7, the V gene TRBV5-1; TRBD2 might be the D (5 bases). Between the trimmed V and J ends, which lost 2 bases and 0 bases, there was a span of 9 bases. This CDR3 has 14 amino acids. The germline gives CDR1 SGHRS, CDR2 YFSETQ. Here the CDR3 reads CASSFPGNSYEQYF. The CDR3 DNA reads as TGCGCCAGCAGCTTTCCCGGGAACTCCTACGAGCAGTACTTC. Full variable domain (outside the CDR3, taken from reference TRBV5-1 and TRBJ2-7): KAGVTQTPRYLIKTRGQQVTLSCSPISGHRSVSWYQQTPGQGLQFLFEYFSETQRNKGNFPGRFSGRQFSNSRSEMNVSTLELGDSALYLCASSFPGNSYEQYFGPGTRLTVT.

This clonotype was detected only a few times. The chain couples TRBV20-1 to TRBJ2-7; D not certain. CDR1 is DFQATT, CDR2 SNEGSKA, per germline (reference sequence). The CDR3 is 12 amino acids. Deletions cut 8 bases from V and 6 bases from J, with 17 bases between. This CDR3 reads CSLVAAPAEQYF. In nucleotides, the CDR3 is TGCAGTCTAGTCGCCGCTCCGGCCGAGCAGTACTTC.

The chain employs TRBV10-3 and TRBJ2-7; a possible D gene is TRBD2 (7 bases). This CDR3 region has 16 residues. V was cut by 7 bases and J by 4 bases, with 23 bases left in between. The germline CDR1 and CDR2 sequences are ENHRY and SYGVKD. CDR3 sequence: CAIIFRGACCTYEQYF. The CDR3 nucleotides are TGTGCCATCATCTTCCGGGGGGCCTGCTGCACTTACGAGCAGTACTTC.